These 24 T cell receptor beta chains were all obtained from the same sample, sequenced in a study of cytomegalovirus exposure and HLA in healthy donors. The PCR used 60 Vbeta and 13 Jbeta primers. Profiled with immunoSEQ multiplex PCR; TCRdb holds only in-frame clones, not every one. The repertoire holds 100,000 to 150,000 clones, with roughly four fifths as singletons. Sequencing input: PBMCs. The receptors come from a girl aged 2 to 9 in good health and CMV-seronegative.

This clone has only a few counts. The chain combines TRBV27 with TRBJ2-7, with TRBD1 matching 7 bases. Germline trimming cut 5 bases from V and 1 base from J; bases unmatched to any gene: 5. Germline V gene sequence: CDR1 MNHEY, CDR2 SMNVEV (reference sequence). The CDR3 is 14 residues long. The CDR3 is CASSLRGQSYEQYF. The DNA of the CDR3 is TGTGCCAGCAGTCTAAGGGGGCAATCCTACGAGCAGTACTTC.

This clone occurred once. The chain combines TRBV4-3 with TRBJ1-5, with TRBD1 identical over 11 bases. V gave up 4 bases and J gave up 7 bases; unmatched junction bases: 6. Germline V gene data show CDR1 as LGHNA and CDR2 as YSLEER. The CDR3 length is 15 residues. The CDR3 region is CASSPGTGGRQPQHF. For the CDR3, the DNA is TGCGCCAGCAGCCCCGGGACAGGGGGACGACAGCCCCAGCATTTT.

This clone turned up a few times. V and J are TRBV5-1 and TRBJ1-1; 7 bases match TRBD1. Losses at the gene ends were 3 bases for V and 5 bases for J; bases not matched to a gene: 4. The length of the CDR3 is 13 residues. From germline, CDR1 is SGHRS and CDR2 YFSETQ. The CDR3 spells CASSWPGGTEAFF. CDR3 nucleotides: TGCGCCAGCAGCTGGCCAGGGGGAACTGAAGCTTTCTTT.

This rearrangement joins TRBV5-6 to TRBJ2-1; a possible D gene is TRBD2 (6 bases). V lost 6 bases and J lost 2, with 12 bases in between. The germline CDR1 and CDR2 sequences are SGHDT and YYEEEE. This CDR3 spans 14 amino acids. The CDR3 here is CASNSWTTYNEQFF. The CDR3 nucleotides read TGTGCCAGCAATTCATGGACTACCTACAATGAGCAGTTCTTC.

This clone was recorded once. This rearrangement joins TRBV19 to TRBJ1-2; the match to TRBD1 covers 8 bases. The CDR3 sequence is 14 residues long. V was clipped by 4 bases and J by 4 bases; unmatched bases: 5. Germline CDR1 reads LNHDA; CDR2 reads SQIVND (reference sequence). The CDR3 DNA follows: TGTGCCAGTAGTACGCAGGGGGCGGGCTATGGCTACACCTTC. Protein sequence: CASSTQGAGYGYTF.

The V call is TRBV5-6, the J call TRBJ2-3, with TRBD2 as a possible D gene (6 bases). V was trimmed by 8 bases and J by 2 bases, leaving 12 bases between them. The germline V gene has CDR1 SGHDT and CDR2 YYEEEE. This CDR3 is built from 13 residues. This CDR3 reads CASQGGFTDTQYF. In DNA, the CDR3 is TGTGCCAGTCAAGGAGGGTTCACAGATACGCAGTATTTT.

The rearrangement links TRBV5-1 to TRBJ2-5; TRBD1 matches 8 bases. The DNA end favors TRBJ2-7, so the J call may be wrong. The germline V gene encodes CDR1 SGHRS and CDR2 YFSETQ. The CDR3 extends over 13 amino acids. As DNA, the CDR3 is TGCGCCAGCAGCTTGTACAGGGGGAGCGAGCAGTACTTC. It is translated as CASSLYRGSEQYF.

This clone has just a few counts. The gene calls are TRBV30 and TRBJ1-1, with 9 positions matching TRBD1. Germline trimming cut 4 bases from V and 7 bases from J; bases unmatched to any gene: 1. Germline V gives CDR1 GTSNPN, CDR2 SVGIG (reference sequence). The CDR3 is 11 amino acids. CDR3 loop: CAWTTGGEAFF. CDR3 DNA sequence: TGTGCCTGGACGACAGGGGGTGAAGCTTTCTTT.

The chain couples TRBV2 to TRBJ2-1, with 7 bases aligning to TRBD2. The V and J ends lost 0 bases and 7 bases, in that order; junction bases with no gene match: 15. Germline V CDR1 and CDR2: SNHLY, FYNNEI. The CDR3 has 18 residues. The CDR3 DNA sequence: TGTGCCAGCAGTGAAGCATCGGCTAGCGGCTCCCAGAGGAATGAGCAGTTCTTC. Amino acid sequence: CASSEASASGSQRNEQFF.

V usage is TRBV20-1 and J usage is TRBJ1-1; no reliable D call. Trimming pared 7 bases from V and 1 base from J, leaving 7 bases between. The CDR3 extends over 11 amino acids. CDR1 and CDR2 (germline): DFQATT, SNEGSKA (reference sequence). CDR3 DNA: TGCAGTGTACACCCGAACACTGAAGCTTTCTTT. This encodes CSVHPNTEAFF.

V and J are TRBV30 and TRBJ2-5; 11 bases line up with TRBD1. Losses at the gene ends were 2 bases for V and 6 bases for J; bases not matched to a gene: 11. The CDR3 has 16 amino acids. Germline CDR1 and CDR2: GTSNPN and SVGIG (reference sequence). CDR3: CAWSRTGTGGPKTQYF. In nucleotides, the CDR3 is TGTGCCTGGAGTAGAACCGGGACAGGGGGTCCAAAGACCCAGTACTTC.

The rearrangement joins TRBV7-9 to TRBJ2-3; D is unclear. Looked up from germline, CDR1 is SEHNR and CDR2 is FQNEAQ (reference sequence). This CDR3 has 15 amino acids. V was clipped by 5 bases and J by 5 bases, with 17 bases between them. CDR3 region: CASSQIQTDIDTQYF. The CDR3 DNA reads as TGTGCCAGCAGCCAAATCCAGACCGACATAGATACGCAGTATTTT.

The chain's CDR3 is CASSLDRSYNEQFF. CDR3 nucleotides: TGTGCCAGCAGCTTGGACAGGAGTTACAATGAGCAGTTCTTC. V usage is TRBV11-1 and J usage is TRBJ2-1, with 7 bases matching TRBD1. Germline values: CDR1 SGHAT, CDR2 FQDESV (reference sequence). The CDR3 loop spans 14 amino acids. Trimming removed 3 bases from V and 4 bases from J; junction bases left unmatched: 3.

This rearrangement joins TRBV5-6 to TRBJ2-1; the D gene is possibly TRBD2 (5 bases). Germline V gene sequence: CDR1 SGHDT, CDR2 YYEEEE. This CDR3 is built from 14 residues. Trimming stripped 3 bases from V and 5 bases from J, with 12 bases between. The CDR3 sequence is CASSSLVGNNEQFF. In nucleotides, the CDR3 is TGTGCCAGCAGCTCCCTGGTCGGGAACAATGAGCAGTTCTTC.

CDR3 residues: CASSGSGTGSDTQYF. CDR3 bases: TGTGCCAGCAGCGGGTCCGGGACAGGATCAGATACGCAGTATTTT. The J gene is TRBJ2-3, the V gene TRBV6-4; 8 nucleotides align to TRBD1. Germline V CDR1 and CDR2: MRHNA, SNTAGT. The V segment lost 6 bases and the J segment 4 bases; nucleotides outside the gene matches: 9. The length of the CDR3 is 15 residues.

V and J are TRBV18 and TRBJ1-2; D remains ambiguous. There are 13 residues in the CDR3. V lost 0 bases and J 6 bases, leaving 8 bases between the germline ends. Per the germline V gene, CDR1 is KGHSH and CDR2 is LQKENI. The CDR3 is CASSPPGGNGYTF. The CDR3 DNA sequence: TGTGCCAGCTCACCACCAGGAGGGAATGGCTACACCTTC.

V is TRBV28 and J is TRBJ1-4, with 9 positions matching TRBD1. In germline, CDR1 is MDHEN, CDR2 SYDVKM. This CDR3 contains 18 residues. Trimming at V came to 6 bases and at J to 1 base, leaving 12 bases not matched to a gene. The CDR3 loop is CASRYLQGAQETNEKLFF. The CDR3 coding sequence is TGTGCCAGCAGATACTTACAGGGGGCGCAAGAAACTAATGAAAAACTGTTTTTT.

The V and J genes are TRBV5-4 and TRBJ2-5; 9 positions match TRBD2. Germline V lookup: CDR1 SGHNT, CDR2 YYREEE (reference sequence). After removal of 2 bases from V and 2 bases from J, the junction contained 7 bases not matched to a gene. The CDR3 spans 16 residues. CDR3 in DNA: TGTGCCAGCAGCTTAAGTGCTAGCGGGAAGCAAGAGACCCAGTACTTC. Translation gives CASSLSASGKQETQYF.

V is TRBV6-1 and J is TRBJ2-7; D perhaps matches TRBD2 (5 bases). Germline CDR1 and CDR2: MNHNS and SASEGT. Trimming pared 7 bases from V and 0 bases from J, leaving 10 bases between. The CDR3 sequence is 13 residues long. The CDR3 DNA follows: TGTGCCAGCATGCAAACTAGCTCCTACGAGCAGTACTTC. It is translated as CASMQTSSYEQYF.

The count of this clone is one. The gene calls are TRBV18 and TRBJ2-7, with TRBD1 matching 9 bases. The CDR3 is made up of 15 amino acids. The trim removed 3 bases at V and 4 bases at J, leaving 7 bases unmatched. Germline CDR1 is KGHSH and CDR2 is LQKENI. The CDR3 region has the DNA TGTGCCAGCTCACCCACGGACAGGGGTGATTACGAGCAGTACTTC. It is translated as CASSPTDRGDYEQYF. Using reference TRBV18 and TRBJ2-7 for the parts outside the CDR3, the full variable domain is NAGVMQNPRHLVRRRGQEARLRCSPMKGHSHVYWYRQLPEEGLKFMVYLQKENIIDESGMPKERFSAEFPKEGPSILRIQQVVRGDSAAYFCASSPTDRGDYEQYFGPGTRLTVT.

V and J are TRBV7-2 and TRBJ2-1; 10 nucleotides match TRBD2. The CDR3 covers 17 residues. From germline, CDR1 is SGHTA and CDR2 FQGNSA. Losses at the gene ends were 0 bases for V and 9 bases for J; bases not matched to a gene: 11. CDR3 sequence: CASSLAGLAGGLGEQFF. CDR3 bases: TGTGCCAGCAGCTTAGCAGGTTTAGCGGGGGGCCTAGGTGAGCAGTTCTTC.

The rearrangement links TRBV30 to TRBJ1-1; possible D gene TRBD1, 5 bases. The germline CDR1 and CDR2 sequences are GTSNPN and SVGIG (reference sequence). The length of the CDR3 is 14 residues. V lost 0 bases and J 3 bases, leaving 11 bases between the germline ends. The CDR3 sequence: CAWSVWQGHTEAFF. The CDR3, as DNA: TGTGCCTGGAGTGTTTGGCAGGGCCACACTGAAGCTTTCTTT.

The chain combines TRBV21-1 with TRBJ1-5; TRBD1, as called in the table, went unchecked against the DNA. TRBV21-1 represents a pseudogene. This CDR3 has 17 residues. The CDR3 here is CASSKDGRAPFNQPQHF. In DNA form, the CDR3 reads TGTGCCAGCAGCAAAGATGGCAGGGCCCCTTTTAATCAGCCCCAGCATTTT.

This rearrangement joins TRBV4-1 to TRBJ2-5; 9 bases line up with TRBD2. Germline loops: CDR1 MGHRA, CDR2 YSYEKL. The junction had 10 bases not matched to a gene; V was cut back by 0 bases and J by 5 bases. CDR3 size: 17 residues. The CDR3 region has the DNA TGCGCCAGCAGCCAAGATCCGGCGGGAGGGCCCCTGGAGACCCAGTACTTC. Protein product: CASSQDPAGGPLETQYF.